This T cell receptor (beta chain) comes out of a study of patients and donors after allogeneic stem cell transplantation (TCRdb year 2020). The V end loses 4 bases and the J end loses 3 bases, and a stretch of 18 bases separates them. In the germline V gene (reference sequence), CDR1 corresponds to SEHNR and CDR2 to FQNEAQ. The CDR3 has 17 amino acids, counting the end cysteine and phenylalanine. Only CDR3 DNA is held: 51 bases, read in frame from base 1. About this clonotype: Its antigen is still unknown. No qualities accompany the bases; no much larger clone lies one base away.

The method behind the library was RT-PCR. Sequencing took place on a NextSeq 550. TCRdb trimmed the raw reads at Q25, called clones with MiXCR and kept productive beta chains. Every CDR3 protein is listed once, alongside the most common genes and DNA of its rows. The sample contains approximately 57,000 distinct CDR3 sequences, about an eighth of them found a single time. The leading ten clones occupy about a third of the sample. The chain links TRBV7-9 with TRBJ2-2; the D segment may tentatively be TRBD1 or TRBD2, each giving 5 matched bases. The receptor was derived from a human donor who was either an allogeneic HSCT recipient or a stem cell or donor lymphocyte infusion donor (not recorded which). It is not recorded whose cells these are; they may come from a transplant donor. Sequencing was performed on blood, either unsorted or a sorted T cell fraction (not recorded which). The DNA sequence reads TGTGCCAGCAGCTACAGAGGGGCCAAGGCGGACACCGGGGAGCTGTTTTTT. This codes for CASSYRGAKADTGELFF.